These 20 T cell receptor beta chains came from one sample sequenced in a study of blood T cell repertoires in COVID-19. The repertoire was sequenced with immunoSEQ multiplex PCR; TCRdb's copy has only in-frame clones and lacks some. Of roughly 130,000 clones listed, about 89% are singletons. Source material: peripheral blood. These receptors originate from a woman aged 55-70 years with acute or convalescent COVID-19.

V is TRBV9 and J is TRBJ2-1, with D perhaps matching TRBD2 (6 bases). The CDR3 contains 16 residues. Germline loops: CDR1 SGDLS, CDR2 YYNGEE. Trimming removed 0 bases from V and 0 bases from J, with 10 bases in between. The CDR3 loop reads CASSVGAGTSYNEQFF. CDR3 sequence (DNA): TGTGCCAGCAGCGTAGGAGCGGGTACCTCCTACAATGAGCAGTTCTTC.

The V call is TRBV30, the J call TRBJ1-2, with D uncertain. Trimming took off 0 bases at V and 0 bases at J, with 5 bases between the two ends. This CDR3 region has 13 residues. CDR1 and CDR2 from the germline V gene are GTSNPN and SVGIG (reference sequence). The CDR3 region has the DNA TGTGCCTGGAGTGTACAGTCTAACTATGGCTACACCTTC. This gives the protein CAWSVQSNYGYTF. Full variable domain (missing parts from reference TRBV30 and TRBJ1-2): SQTIHQWPATLVQPVGSPLSLECTVEGTSNPNLYWYRQAAGRGLQLLFYSVGIGQISSEVPQNLSASRPQDRQFILSSKKLLLSDSGFYLCAWSVQSNYGYTFGSGTRLTVV.

The chain uses TRBV6-6 and TRBJ1-4, with a tentative D call TRBD1 (5 bases). Germline loops: CDR1 MNHNY, CDR2 SVGAGI (reference sequence). The germline V and J ends were trimmed by 5 bases and 0 bases, with 13 bases remaining between them. The CDR3 runs 16 residues. The CDR3 DNA follows: TGTGCCAGCAGTCCCCGACAGAAACCAACTAATGAAAAACTGTTTTTT. Its translation: CASSPRQKPTNEKLFF.

This clone was counted only a few times. This CDR3 is CASRQVINTGELFF. The CDR3 coding sequence is TGTGCCAGTAGACAGGTGATCAACACCGGGGAGCTGTTTTTT. The V and J genes are TRBV28 and TRBJ2-2; TRBD1 is a possible D gene (6 bases). This CDR3 has 14 amino acids. Germline lookup yields CDR1 MDHEN and CDR2 SYDVKM. The V and J ends lost 9 bases and 2 bases respectively, with 13 bases between them.

The rearrangement joins TRBV24-1 to TRBJ2-2; 7 bases fit TRBD1. From germline, CDR1 is KGHDR and CDR2 SFDVKD. CDR3 size: 14 residues. Trimming took 4 bases from V and 6 from J; bases not matched to a gene: 4. CDR3 sequence reads: CATSDSTGAGELFF. The CDR3 bases are TGTGCCACCAGTGACTCCACAGGGGCCGGGGAGCTGTTTTTT.

The rearrangement uses TRBV10-3 and TRBJ2-7; a weak D match, TRBD1 (5 bases). CDR3 length: 15 amino acids. The V gene's germline CDR1 is ENHRY and CDR2 SYGVKD. V was cut by 8 bases and J by 2 bases, with 19 bases left in between. CDR3 in DNA: TGTGCCATCTCACCCGCAGGGATGAGCGCCTACGAGCAGTACTTC. The encoded protein is CAISPAGMSAYEQYF.

The chain has TRBV9 and TRBJ1-4, with D unclear. Per the germline V gene, CDR1 is SGDLS and CDR2 is YYNGEE. This CDR3 has 15 amino acids. Trimming removed 0 bases from V and 8 bases from J, with 14 bases in between. The CDR3 is CASSVDLRGYEKLFF. CDR3 coding DNA: TGTGCCAGCAGCGTAGACTTGCGGGGATACGAAAAACTGTTTTTT.

This sequence joins TRBV15 and TRBJ1-4, with 7 positions matching TRBD1. CDR3 length equals 15 residues. Germline-derived CDR1 and CDR2 are LNHNV and YYDKDF (reference sequence). The J segment lost 7 bases and the V segment lost 1 base, leaving 6 bases of the junction unmatched. The CDR3 protein is CATSRVDREGEKLFF. In DNA, the CDR3 is TGTGCCACCAGCAGAGTTGACAGGGAAGGTGAAAAACTGTTTTTT.

The gene calls are TRBV5-5 and TRBJ2-1; D is ambiguous. Trimming removed 6 bases from V and 7 bases from J, with 17 bases in between. The CDR3 covers 14 residues. The germline V gene has CDR1 SGHKS and CDR2 YYEKEE (reference sequence). As DNA, the CDR3 is TGTGCCAGCATAGAGATAACTAAGGTGAATGAGCAGTTCTTC. Protein product: CASIEITKVNEQFF.

This chain uses TRBV12-3 or TRBV12-4 with TRBJ1-2, with D possibly matching TRBD1 (5 bases). The V end lost 2 bases, the J end lost 5 bases, and 9 bases lay between the germline ends. This CDR3 is 13 amino acids long. The CDR3 coding sequence is TGTGCCAGCAGTTTAAAGGGGATTTATGGCTACACCTTC. It is translated as CASSLKGIYGYTF.

The chain is built from TRBV18 and TRBJ2-5, with 7 bases identical to TRBD2. The V and J ends lost 1 base and 3 bases, in that order; junction bases with no gene match: 5. Per germline, CDR1 KGHSH and CDR2 LQKENI. This CDR3 is 15 amino acids long. The CDR3 loop reads CASSPLGLDKETQYF. DNA of the CDR3: TGTGCCAGCTCACCACTAGGACTAGATAAAGAGACCCAGTACTTC. Drawing the rest from reference TRBV18 and TRBJ2-5, the complete variable domain is NAGVMQNPRHLVRRRGQEARLRCSPMKGHSHVYWYRQLPEEGLKFMVYLQKENIIDESGMPKERFSAEFPKEGPSILRIQQVVRGDSAAYFCASSPLGLDKETQYFGPGTRLLVL.

The chain recombines TRBV19 with TRBJ2-7; a weak D match, TRBD2 (5 bases). The CDR3 has 12 residues. The germline V gene encodes CDR1 LNHDA and CDR2 SQIVND (reference sequence). V gave up 4 bases and J gave up 4 bases, with 8 bases separating them. CDR3 in amino acids: CASSTRGYEQYF. CDR3 coding DNA: TGTGCCAGTAGTACCCGGGGATACGAGCAGTACTTC. The full variable domain, rest sourced from reference TRBV19 and TRBJ2-7, is DGGITQSPKYLFRKEGQNVTLSCEQNLNHDAMYWYRQDPGQGLRLIYYSQIVNDFQKGDIAEGYSVSREKKESFPLTVTSAQKNPTAFYLCASSTRGYEQYFGPGTRLTVT.

This chain uses TRBV10-1 with TRBJ1-1, with no clear D. The CDR3 extends over 14 amino acids. Germline CDR1 is WNHNN and CDR2 is SYGVQD (reference sequence). Trimming stripped 3 bases from V and 2 bases from J, with 10 bases between. CDR3 sequence (DNA): TGCGCCAGCAGTGAAGGAGGGAGTAACACTGAAGCTTTCTTT. Translating it yields CASSEGGSNTEAFF.

This clone came up a few times. The chain has TRBV3-1 (or the pseudogene TRBV3-2) and TRBJ1-1; D might be TRBD1 (5 bases). The ends were cut back, 0 bases at V and 4 bases at J, with 12 bases in the middle. CDR1 and CDR2 (germline): LGHDT, YNNKEL (reference sequence). CDR3 length equals 15 residues. CDR3 coding DNA: TGTGCCAGCAGCCAAGATATGGGCAGGGTCACTGAAGCTTTCTTT. Its protein is CASSQDMGRVTEAFF.

The rearrangement uses TRBV7-3 and TRBJ2-3; D possibly corresponds to TRBD2 (6 bases). The CDR3 extends over 14 amino acids. V was trimmed by 4 bases and J by 2 bases, leaving 10 bases between them. Germline V CDR1 and CDR2: SGHTA, FQGTGA. For the CDR3, the DNA is TGTGCCAGCAGCTCAGCGGGTTACACAGATACGCAGTATTTT. Protein sequence: CASSSAGYTDTQYF.

As regards this clone: The junction differs from germline at one of its ends, possibly a read error. The chain has TRBV28 and TRBJ2-1, with 11 positions matching TRBD2. Germline-derived CDR1 and CDR2 are MDHEN and SYDVKM. The CDR3 is made up of 16 amino acids. CDR3 bases: TGTGCCAGCAATACAGTAGCGGGAGGGCGATACAATGGGCAGTTCTTC. It is translated as CASNTVAGGRYNGQFF. Using reference TRBV28 and TRBJ2-1 for the parts outside the CDR3, the full variable domain is DVKVTQSSRYLVKRTGEKVFLECVQDMDHENMFWYRQDPGLGLRLIYFSYDVKMKEKGDIPEGYSVSREKKERFSLILESASTNQTSMYLCASNTVAGGRYNGQFFGPGTRLTVL.

The rearrangement links TRBV3-1 (or the pseudogene TRBV3-2) to TRBJ1-1; D remains ambiguous. Germline loops: CDR1 LGHDT, CDR2 YNNKEL (reference sequence). The CDR3 has 14 residues. V was trimmed by 3 bases and J by 5 bases, leaving 13 bases between them. The DNA for the CDR3 is TGTGCCAGCAGCCAGAACGGTGGAGGGACTGAAGCTTTCTTT. Translated, it gives CASSQNGGGTEAFF.

The gene calls are TRBV3-1 (or the pseudogene TRBV3-2) and TRBJ2-3; D possibly corresponds to TRBD2 (6 bases). This CDR3 has 16 residues. V was clipped by 1 base and J by 1 base, with 12 bases between them. Per germline, CDR1 LGHDT and CDR2 YNNKEL (reference sequence). CDR3 DNA sequence: TGTGCCAGCAGCCAAGTTCGGGGGTGGGGCACAGATACGCAGTATTTT. Translation gives CASSQVRGWGTDTQYF.

This clone was detected a few times. The V and J genes are TRBV2 and TRBJ2-1; D possibly corresponds to TRBD1 (5 bases). Trimming shortened V by 5 bases and J by 7 bases, and 15 bases separated the two germline ends. The CDR3 has 14 residues. Germline CDR1 and CDR2: SNHLY and FYNNEI. CDR3 loop: CASSKDTTRNEQFF. Written as DNA, the CDR3 is TGTGCCAGCAGTAAGGACACGACGAGGAATGAGCAGTTCTTC. The complete variable domain, with remaining parts taken from reference TRBV2 and TRBJ2-1, reads EPEVTQTPSHQVTQMGQEVILRCVPISNHLYFYWYRQILGQKVEFLVSFYNNEISEKSEIFDDQFSVERPDGSNFTLKIRSTKLEDSAMYFCASSKDTTRNEQFFGPGTRLTVL.

This chain joins TRBV28 and TRBJ2-2; 10 positions agree with TRBD2. The CDR3 extends over 16 amino acids. The germline V gene encodes CDR1 MDHEN and CDR2 SYDVKM. V lost 7 bases to trimming and J lost 5 bases; unmatched junction nucleotides: 10. This CDR3 is CASNPGLALGTGELFF. The CDR3 coding sequence is TGTGCCAGCAACCCGGGACTAGCGTTGGGGACCGGGGAGCTGTTTTTT.